This TCR beta chain was profiled in a study of blood T cell repertoires in COVID-19. This CDR3 has 14 amino acids. Germline V gene lookup returns CDR1 MNHEY and CDR2 SVGAGI. Losses at the gene ends were 10 bases for V and 6 bases for J; bases not matched to a gene: 11. TCRdb keeps only in-frame clones here, not all; method: immunoSEQ multiplex PCR. The sample lists approximately 170,000 clones, approximately 80% occurring once. Sequences were obtained from PBMCs or T cells enriched from blood (not recorded which). The receptor comes from a woman aged 50 to 60 who had recovered from COVID-19. The chain couples TRBV6-5 to TRBJ2-4; TRBD2 matches at 8 bases. CDR3: CATSLSGGGNIQYF. The CDR3 DNA is TGTGCCACCAGCTTATCGGGGGGGGGAAACATTCAGTACTTC.